The 2 T cell receptor beta chains in this list originate from one sample, sequenced in a study of blood T cells in healthy people across ages. Through a sample-barcoded 5' primer and a J-beta primer mix, a second PCR was run for about 6 to 11 cycles. In TCRdb, the 5' RACE reads were re-called with MiXCR into one record per CDR3 protein. The repertoire includes more than 650,000 distinct CDR3 sequences, 20% to 25% of them detected once, and around 22% sits in the top ten. The sequencing input was blood. The receptors were gathered from a man in his 70s in good health.

This clonotype was found a few times. V is TRBV6-2 or TRBV6-3 and J is TRBJ1-1, with no clear D. Germline values: CDR1 MNHEY, CDR2 SVGEGT. With 5 bases removed from V and 4 bases from J, the gap between germline ends came to 8 bases. This CDR3 has 12 residues. The CDR3 coding sequence is TGTGCCAGCAGTACAACGATCACTGAAGCTTTCTTT. Protein product: CASSTTITEAFF.

This clonotype has only a few counts. The genes are TRBV11-2 and TRBJ2-2; 8 nucleotides line up with TRBD2. The CDR3 totals 16 residues. Per germline, CDR1 SGHAT and CDR2 FQNNGV. J was trimmed by 1 base and V by 3 bases; bases with no gene match: 4. In nucleotides, the CDR3 is TGTGCCAGCAGCTTCCTAACTAGCGGGAACACCGGGGAGCTGTTTTTT. Its protein is CASSFLTSGNTGELFF.